These T cell receptor beta chains were read from a single sample in a study of neurological immune-mediated disorders. TCRdb analysed the 5' RACE reads with MiXCR anew, one entry per CDR3 protein. The sample has roughly 100,000 distinct CDR3 sequences, approximately 10% seen once. Sequenced material: PBMCs. The receptors shown here come from a female donor with HTLV-1-associated myelopathy (HAM/TSP). Each CDR3 is given with its conserved first and last residue. The D gene is left open where the match is weak. Part of the rows lack a size; the others show once, few, many or a class for expanded clones.

>TRBV5-5|.|.|TRBJ2-3
TGTGCCAGCAGCTTGGCTAGCTGTGGGGCTCGTACGCAGTATTTT
CASSLASCGARTQYF
>TRBV28|TRBD1|many|TRBJ1-3
TGTGCCAGCAGTTCTACGGACAGGGGCTTCTCTGGAAACACCATATATTTT
CASSSTDRGFSGNTIYF
>TRBV7-2|.|many|TRBJ2-7
TGTGCCAGCAGCTTAGGTTACAGCCCCTACGAGCAGTACTTC
CASSLGYSPYEQYF
>TRBV3-1|TRBD1|many|TRBJ1-1
TGTGCCAGCAGCCCCCGGGACAGGGGGACTGAAGCTTTCTTT
CASSPRDRGTEAFF
>TRBV7-8|TRBD1|many|TRBJ2-2
TGTGCCAGCAGCTTCTCTGTACGGGCAGGGGGTTATCCCGGGGAGCTGTTTTTT
CASSFSVRAGGYPGELFF
>TRBV20-1|TRBD1|many|TRBJ2-2
TGCAGTGCTACCCGACAGGGTTGGACCGGGGAGCTGTTTTTT
CSATRQGWTGELFF
>TRBV7-2|.|many|TRBJ2-5
TGTGCCAGCAGCTTAGCGCCCCGAGAGACCCAGTACTTC
CASSLAPRETQYF
>TRBV4-1|.|many|TRBJ1-1
TGCGCCAGCAGCCAAGTGGGAGTGAACACTGAAGCTTTCTTT
CASSQVGVNTEAFF
>TRBV25-1|TRBD2|many|TRBJ2-7
TGTGCCAGCAGTGAGGATTTAGCGGGGTACGAGCAGTACTTC
CASSEDLAGYEQYF
>TRBV7-2|TRBD1|many|TRBJ1-3
TGTGCCAGCAGCTCCCAGGGGGCAAGCTCTGGAAACACCATATATTTT
CASSSQGASSGNTIYF
>TRBV5-1|TRBD1|.|TRBJ2-7
TGCGCCAGCAGCTTTTGGACAGGGAGGACGCGCGAGCAGTACTTC
CASSFWTGRTREQYF
>TRBV29-1|.|many|TRBJ2-3
TGCAGCGTTGAAAGGCAGTTTCGAGATACGCAGTATTTT
CSVERQFRDTQYF
>TRBV12-3/TRBV12-4|TRBD2|many|TRBJ2-1
TGTGCCAGCAGGACATCTAGCGGGGGGGCCGGTGAGCAGTTCTTC
CASRTSSGGAGEQFF
>TRBV20-1|TRBD2|few|TRBJ2-3
TGCAGTACTGACATACTAGCGGGGGGCCAACCGCCGTATTTT
CSTDILAGGQPPYF
>TRBV5-1|TRBD1|many|TRBJ1-5
TGCGCCAGCAGCTACGACAGGGAGCCCCAGCATTTT
CASSYDREPQHF
>TRBV20-1|.|many|TRBJ1-3
TGCAGTGCTAATAAGCGGGGGATCGGCTCTGGAAACACCATATATTTT
CSANKRGIGSGNTIYF
>TRBV7-9|.|many|TRBJ2-2
TGTGCCAGCAGCTTTGGTGATCTGACCGGGGAGCTGTTTTTT
CASSFGDLTGELFF
>TRBV5-1|.|many|TRBJ2-3
TGCGCCAGCAGCTTGGGGGGGGACACAGATACGCAGTATTTT
CASSLGGDTDTQYF
>TRBV12-3/TRBV12-4|.|many|TRBJ2-3
TGTGCCAGCAGTTCACTGTCTACGCAGTATTTT
CASSSLSTQYF
>TRBV10-2|TRBD1|many|TRBJ1-3
TGCGCCAGCAGGCCCGCGACAGGGATTGGAAACACCATATATTTT
CASRPATGIGNTIYF
>TRBV6-6|.|many|TRBJ1-6
TGTGCCAGCAGGCCCCCGAGCTCCTATAATTCACCCCTCCACTTT
CASRPPSSYNSPLHF
>TRBV12-3/TRBV12-4|.|few|TRBJ1-1
TGTGCCAGCAGTTTACCGCGTACTGAAGCTTTCTTT
CASSLPRTEAFF
>TRBV27|TRBD1|many|TRBJ2-2
TGTGCCAGCAGACCAACAGGGGACCCTTACACCGGGGAGCTGTTTTTT
CASRPTGDPYTGELFF
>TRBV12-5|.|many|TRBJ2-1
TGTGCTAGTGGCCCGATAATAGGGCTTTACAATGAGCAGTTCTTC
CASGPIIGLYNEQFF
>TRBV20-1|.|.|TRBJ2-3
TGCAGTGTGGTAGCAGGCACCCGAGATACGCAGTATTTT
CSVVAGTRDTQYF
>TRBV10-3|.|.|TRBJ2-3
TGTGCCATCAGTGTTTCTAGTTCAGATACGCAGTATTTT
CAISVSSSDTQYF
>TRBV27|TRBD1|.|TRBJ2-7
TGTGCCAGCAGAATAGGGACAGCCTACGAGCAGTACTTC
CASRIGTAYEQYF
>TRBV6-1|TRBD1|many|TRBJ1-1
TGTGCCAGCCAACCCAAACAGGGGTTCTATGCTACTGAAGCTTTCTTT
CASQPKQGFYATEAFF
>TRBV7-8|.|many|TRBJ1-6
TGTGCCAGCAGCTGGACAGAAAATTCACCCCTCCACTTT
CASSWTENSPLHF
>TRBV21-1|.|.|TRBJ2-5
TGTGCCAGTTCCGCGGGACTAGCGGGGGAAAACCAAGAGACCCAGTACTTC
CASSAGLAGENQETQYF
>TRBV5-1|TRBD1|many|TRBJ2-2
TGCGCCAGCAGCTCCGGCGGGACAGGGGTCACCGGGGAGCTGTTTTTT
CASSSGGTGVTGELFF
>TRBV4-2|.|.|TRBJ2-1
TGTGCCAGCAGCCAAGAAGTTTTCGATGAGCAGTTCTTC
CASSQEVFDEQFF
>TRBV7-9|.|few|TRBJ2-3
TGTGCCAGCAGCTTAGCGCTGGGGAGCACAGATACGCAGTATTTT
CASSLALGSTDTQYF
>TRBV28|.|many|TRBJ2-1
TGTGCCAGCAGGCAGCATTCCTCCTACAATGAGCAGTTCTTC
CASRQHSSYNEQFF
>TRBV2|.|many|TRBJ2-7
TGTGCCAGCAGTTCTACATTTCTACGAGCCTACGAGCAGTACTTC
CASSSTFLRAYEQYF
>TRBV4-1|.|many|TRBJ1-1
TGCGCCAGCAGCCAAGATTCGGAGGGGCTTGTGACTGAAGCTTTCTTT
CASSQDSEGLVTEAFF
>TRBV7-2|.|many|TRBJ2-3
TGTGCCAGCAGCTTAGTATGGGGGGGCATGGATACGCAGTATTTT
CASSLVWGGMDTQYF
>TRBV5-1|TRBD2|many|TRBJ2-3
TGCGCCAGCAGCTCAACTAGCGGGGGGGACACTAGCACAGATACGCAGTATTTT
CASSSTSGGDTSTDTQYF
>TRBV30|TRBD1|.|TRBJ2-7
TGTGCCTGGAGTGGGACAGGGGGGTACGAGCAGTACTTC
CAWSGTGGYEQYF
>TRBV28|.|many|TRBJ2-5
TGTGCCAGCAGTTGGTTGGCCAGGGGAGAGACCCAGTACTTC
CASSWLARGETQYF
>TRBV5-1|.|.|TRBJ2-1
TGCGCCAGCGCCAGTCCTGGGTACAATGAGCAGTTCTTC
CASASPGYNEQFF
>TRBV5-5|.|many|TRBJ2-5
TGTGCCAGCAGCTTCGGGGGCGAGACCCAGTACTTC
CASSFGGETQYF
>TRBV9|.|many|TRBJ2-1
TGTGCCAGCAGCGTAGATTCGTTAAAGGATGAGCAGTTCTTC
CASSVDSLKDEQFF
>TRBV6-6|.|many|TRBJ2-1
TGTGCCAGCACTGGCTCCTACAATGAGCAGTTCTTC
CASTGSYNEQFF
>TRBV11-2|.|.|TRBJ2-7
TGTGCCAGCAGATTAGATCCCTCGCAGGCCGGAGAGCAGTACTTC
CASRLDPSQAGEQYF
>TRBV7-9|.|few|TRBJ2-2
TGTGCCAGCAGCCCCCCGGGACAAAAGAACACCGGGGAGCTGTTTTTT
CASSPPGQKNTGELFF
>TRBV7-2|TRBD1|many|TRBJ1-1
TGTGCCAGCAGCTTGACAGGGGGCTCCGCTGAAGCTTTCTTT
CASSLTGGSAEAFF
>TRBV5-1|TRBD1|few|TRBJ2-3
TGCGCCAGCAGCTGGGGGACAGGGGGTACAGATACGCAGTATTTT
CASSWGTGGTDTQYF
>TRBV2|.|many|TRBJ1-3
TGTGCCAGCAGTGTTGCCAGCTCTGGAAACACCATATATTTT
CASSVASSGNTIYF
>TRBV4-1|TRBD1|once|TRBJ2-1
TGCGCCAGCAGCCAAGAACGTCAGGGGGTCTTATACAATGAGCAGTTCTTC
CASSQERQGVLYNEQFF
>TRBV20-1|TRBD2|many|TRBJ2-2
TGCAGTGCACGGACTAGCGGGGCACCGAACACCGGGGAGCTGTTTTTT
CSARTSGAPNTGELFF
>TRBV5-1|TRBD2|few|TRBJ2-1
TGCGCCAGCAGCTTGAGCGGGGGGAATTACAATGAGCAGTTCTTC
CASSLSGGNYNEQFF
>TRBV10-3|.|many|TRBJ2-1
TGTGCCATCAGTGAGGTACAGATCGGGCGGGAGTTCTTC
CAISEVQIGREFF
>TRBV18|TRBD1|many|TRBJ1-1
TGTGCCAGCTCACCCCTGACAGGGTTTAACACTGAAGCTTTCTTT
CASSPLTGFNTEAFF
>TRBV20-1|.|.|TRBJ2-5
TGCAGTGCTAGCGGTTCGGGGAGATTGGATACCCAGTACTTC
CSASGSGRLDTQYF
>TRBV6-5|.|many|TRBJ1-1
TGTGCCAGCAGGAGAGCAGGTTGGGACACTGAAGCTTTCTTT
CASRRAGWDTEAFF
>TRBV5-5|TRBD1|.|TRBJ2-3
TGTGCCAGCAGCTACGCCGGGACAGGGACGTATACGCAGTATTTT
CASSYAGTGTYTQYF
>TRBV5-5|.|many|TRBJ2-4
TGTGCCAGCAGCTGGACCTCTTTGGAGGCCAAAAACATTCAGTACTTC
CASSWTSLEAKNIQYF
>TRBV7-9|TRBD1|.|TRBJ2-2
TGTGCCAGCAGCCGCTACGGACAGGGGGGGAACACCGGGGAGCTGTTTTTT
CASSRYGQGGNTGELFF
>TRBV4-1|.|.|TRBJ1-3
TGCGCCAGCAGCCTCGGGACGTTGAGCTCTGGAAACACCATATATTTT
CASSLGTLSSGNTIYF